The clone carrying this T cell receptor (beta chain) has ten or more counts. Its specificity is not known. As for the cDNA, it was generated by 5'RACE with 10-nucleotide random UMIs. TCRdb re-called the 5' RACE reads through MiXCR, storing one row per CDR3 protein. The sample includes 65,000 to 95,000 distinct CDR3 sequences, 5.5% to 6.5% of them seen just once. Time point meaning: longitudinal time-point 2. In germline, CDR1 is SGHNT, CDR2 YENEEA. V lost 1 base and J lost 0; bases outside the gene matches: 9. The CDR3 runs to 18 residues. The data belong to a study of neurological immune-mediated disorders. Notes on the study in general: A possible signature was seen in one related-CDR3 cluster, into which phylogenetic grouping placed the repertoires of 18 of 34 multiple sclerosis patients. The most TCR clonal expansion was seen in HTLV-1-associated myelopathy, whereas the least was seen in multiple sclerosis, below the level in healthy controls.

The sequencing input was PBMCs. The source is a woman in her sixties with multiple sclerosis. The chain couples TRBV11-3 to TRBJ2-4, with TRBD1 identical over 7 bases. The CDR3 protein is CASSLGLGQGVAKNIQYF. The CDR3 coding sequence is TGTGCCAGCAGCTTAGGGTTAGGGCAGGGGGTAGCCAAAAACATTCAGTACTTC.